These 3 T cell receptor beta chains were sequenced from one sample in a study of T-cell memory formation after mild COVID-19. TCRdb redid the calling of the 5' RACE reads with MiXCR, one entry per CDR3 protein. The sample records roughly 100,000 distinct CDR3 sequences, more than 13% being singletons. What was sequenced was PBMCs or a T cell subset sorted from them (not recorded which). The receptors were sampled from a young man who had mild COVID-19 (a few samples of this study predate the infection). Cell type and time point are not known.

This clonotype was seen only a few times. The chain's CDR3 is CASSYSKAAEAFF. The DNA for the CDR3 is TGTGCCAGCAGTTACTCTAAGGCGGCTGAAGCTTTCTTT. The chain is built from TRBV6-5 and TRBJ1-1, with no clear D. This CDR3 has 13 residues. Germline assignment: CDR1 MNHEY and CDR2 SVGAGI. V lost 0 bases to trimming and J lost 6 bases, with 8 bases between them.

This clonotype was detected only a few times. The rearrangement links TRBV28 to TRBJ1-1; D is ambiguous. V was clipped by 3 bases and J by 1 base, with 9 bases between them. Per germline, CDR1 MDHEN and CDR2 SYDVKM. The CDR3 length is 14 residues. Written as DNA, the CDR3 is TGTGCCAGCAGTTTTCGGAAGAGGAACACTGAAGCTTTCTTT. This encodes CASSFRKRNTEAFF.

This clonotype was detected many times. V usage is TRBV5-6 and J usage is TRBJ2-5; no reliable D call. Germline V gene data show CDR1 as SGHDT and CDR2 as YYEEEE. Trimming took 1 base from V and 5 from J, leaving 3 bases between them. This CDR3 is built from 11 residues. CDR3 DNA: TGTGCCAGCAGCTTGTCGGAGACCCAGTACTTC. Amino acid sequence: CASSLSETQYF.